Listed below are T cell receptor beta chains from one sample, sequenced in a study of Graves' ophthalmopathy and Graves' hyperthyroidism. TCRdb analysed the multiplex PCR reads with MiXCR anew, one entry per CDR3 protein. This table holds fewer than 250,000 distinct CDR3 sequences, less than 30% found once. Sequencing input: peripheral blood. Every receptor here comes from a man between 45 and 60 years old with Graves' ophthalmopathy. Each CDR3 is given with its conserved first and last residue. Fields, in order: clone size, J gene, V gene, D gene, CDR3 protein, CDR3 DNA. The D gene is left open where the match is weak. Only some rows state a clone size, as once, few, many or a class for expanded clones.

abundance: many; j_gene: TRBJ1-1; v_gene: TRBV12-3/TRBV12-4; d_gene: TRBD1; CDR3aa: CASSLQGAFGAFF; CDR3nt: TGTGCCAGCAGTTTACAGGGGGCATTCGGAGCTTTCTTT
abundance: -; j_gene: TRBJ1-5; v_gene: TRBV6-2/TRBV6-3; d_gene: TRBD1; CDR3aa: CASSSDRGRMAQHF; CDR3nt: TGTGCCAGCAGTTCCGACAGGGGGAGGATGGCCCAGCATTTT
abundance: many; j_gene: TRBJ2-7; v_gene: TRBV7-2; d_gene: -; CDR3aa: CASSLAGRAYEQYF; CDR3nt: TGTGCCAGCAGCTTAGCGGGCCGAGCCTACGAGCAGTACTTC
abundance: many; j_gene: TRBJ2-5; v_gene: TRBV5-1; d_gene: TRBD2; CDR3aa: CASSYASGSLETQYF; CDR3nt: TGCGCCAGCAGCTACGCTAGCGGGAGTTTAGAGACCCAGTACTTC
abundance: -; j_gene: TRBJ1-3; v_gene: TRBV27; d_gene: -; CDR3aa: CASSSLDGRSGNTIYF; CDR3nt: TGTGCCAGCAGTTCACTAGACGGACGCTCTGGAAACACCATATATTTT
abundance: -; j_gene: TRBJ1-2; v_gene: TRBV6-1; d_gene: TRBD1; CDR3aa: CASRHDREPLYGYTF; CDR3nt: TGTGCCAGCAGACATGACAGGGAACCACTCTATGGCTACACCTTC
abundance: -; j_gene: TRBJ1-2; v_gene: TRBV29-1; d_gene: -; CDR3aa: CSGLRGRLDGYTF; CDR3nt: TGCAGCGGGTTAAGGGGTCGTCTTGATGGCTACACCTTC
abundance: -; j_gene: TRBJ2-5; v_gene: TRBV19; d_gene: TRBD1; CDR3aa: CASTNDREETQYF; CDR3nt: TGTGCCAGCACCAACGACAGGGAAGAGACCCAGTACTTC
abundance: once; j_gene: TRBJ1-1; v_gene: TRBV29-1; d_gene: -; CDR3aa: CSVDGRVRDEAFF; CDR3nt: TGCAGCGTTGACGGCAGGGTACGTGATGAAGCTTTCTTT
abundance: -; j_gene: TRBJ2-7; v_gene: TRBV20-1; d_gene: -; CDR3aa: CSARVSYYEQYF; CDR3nt: TGCAGTGCTAGAGTCAGCTATTACGAGCAGTACTTC
abundance: -; j_gene: TRBJ2-6; v_gene: TRBV12-3/TRBV12-4; d_gene: -; CDR3aa: CASSFMGSGANVLTF; CDR3nt: TGTGCCAGCAGTTTTATGGGATCTGGGGCCAACGTCCTGACTTTC
abundance: many; j_gene: TRBJ1-2; v_gene: TRBV5-1; d_gene: TRBD1; CDR3aa: CASSLSPTGDYGYTF; CDR3nt: TGCGCCAGCAGCTTGTCCCCGACAGGGGACTATGGCTACACCTTC
abundance: -; j_gene: TRBJ2-7; v_gene: TRBV7-8; d_gene: -; CDR3aa: CASSLDVGPAYEQYF; CDR3nt: TGTGCCAGCAGCTTAGATGTCGGGCCAGCCTACGAGCAGTACTTC
abundance: many; j_gene: TRBJ1-6; v_gene: TRBV12-3/TRBV12-4; d_gene: -; CDR3aa: CASSFEDSPLHF; CDR3nt: TGTGCCAGCAGTTTTGAGGATTCACCCCTCCACTTT
abundance: -; j_gene: TRBJ2-7; v_gene: TRBV12-3/TRBV12-4; d_gene: -; CDR3aa: CASSLRPGIYEQYF; CDR3nt: TGTGCCAGCAGTTTACGTCCAGGCATCTACGAGCAGTACTTC
abundance: many; j_gene: TRBJ2-4; v_gene: TRBV5-1; d_gene: -; CDR3aa: CASSLGGSRNLAKNIQYF; CDR3nt: TGCGCCAGCAGCTTGGGCGGGTCCCGGAATCTGGCCAAAAACATTCAGTACTTC
abundance: many; j_gene: TRBJ2-7; v_gene: TRBV7-2; d_gene: -; CDR3aa: CASSLAGDFREQYF; CDR3nt: TGTGCCAGCAGCTTAGCGGGAGATTTTCGGGAGCAGTACTTC
abundance: -; j_gene: TRBJ2-7; v_gene: TRBV20-1; d_gene: TRBD1; CDR3aa: CSARDLYLGPGGQGDGEQYF; CDR3nt: TGCAGTGCTAGAGATCTTTATTTGGGCCCAGGGGGACAGGGGGATGGCGAGCAGTACTTC
abundance: many; j_gene: TRBJ2-7; v_gene: TRBV6-5; d_gene: -; CDR3aa: CASWAADTGQYF; CDR3nt: TGTGCCAGCTGGGCTGCGGATACTGGGCAGTACTTC
abundance: -; j_gene: TRBJ1-2; v_gene: TRBV11-2; d_gene: -; CDR3aa: CASSPGAGGGYTF; CDR3nt: TGTGCCAGCAGCCCAGGAGCTGGCGGGGGCTACACCTTC
abundance: many; j_gene: TRBJ1-2; v_gene: TRBV4-1; d_gene: -; CDR3aa: CASSQVGPYGYTF; CDR3nt: TGCGCCAGCAGCCAAGTTGGACCGTATGGCTACACCTTC
abundance: many; j_gene: TRBJ2-5; v_gene: TRBV5-6; d_gene: -; CDR3aa: CASTHRDQETQYF; CDR3nt: TGTGCCAGCACTCACAGGGACCAAGAGACCCAGTACTTC
abundance: many; j_gene: TRBJ1-2; v_gene: TRBV28; d_gene: -; CDR3aa: CASSLRGVGGYTF; CDR3nt: TGTGCCAGCAGTTTAAGGGGGGTTGGTGGCTACACCTTC
abundance: many; j_gene: TRBJ1-5; v_gene: TRBV19; d_gene: TRBD1; CDR3aa: CASSIVGQGVPGGNQPQHF; CDR3nt: TGTGCCAGTAGTATTGTCGGACAGGGGGTGCCGGGGGGCAATCAGCCCCAGCATTTT
abundance: many; j_gene: TRBJ1-1; v_gene: TRBV6-5; d_gene: -; CDR3aa: CASLGDVNTEAFF; CDR3nt: TGTGCCAGTCTCGGGGACGTGAACACTGAAGCTTTCTTT
abundance: many; j_gene: TRBJ1-1; v_gene: TRBV4-3; d_gene: -; CDR3aa: CASSQGIQGNTEAFF; CDR3nt: TGCGCCAGCAGCCAAGGGATACAGGGGAACACTGAAGCTTTCTTT
abundance: many; j_gene: TRBJ2-5; v_gene: TRBV19; d_gene: -; CDR3aa: CASNRAVQETQYF; CDR3nt: TGTGCCAGTAACCGGGCCGTTCAAGAGACCCAGTACTTC
abundance: -; j_gene: TRBJ2-7; v_gene: TRBV6-5; d_gene: -; CDR3aa: CASSSRQTSRPAQYF; CDR3nt: TGTGCCAGCAGTTCGAGGCAAACTAGCCGCCCGGCGCAGTACTTC
abundance: many; j_gene: TRBJ2-5; v_gene: TRBV29-1; d_gene: -; CDR3aa: CSVEDKEPETQYF; CDR3nt: TGCAGCGTTGAAGATAAAGAACCCGAGACCCAGTACTTC
abundance: many; j_gene: TRBJ1-2; v_gene: TRBV28; d_gene: TRBD1; CDR3aa: CASSYPTGGNYGYTF; CDR3nt: TGTGCCAGCAGTTACCCCACAGGGGGAAACTATGGCTACACCTTC
abundance: -; j_gene: TRBJ1-3; v_gene: TRBV19; d_gene: -; CDR3aa: CASTLSGFVSGNTIYF; CDR3nt: TGTGCCAGTACCCTATCAGGGTTCGTCTCTGGAAACACCATATATTTT
abundance: many; j_gene: TRBJ2-5; v_gene: TRBV24-1; d_gene: -; CDR3aa: CATSAPGQETQYF; CDR3nt: TGTGCCACCAGTGCACCAGGCCAAGAGACCCAGTACTTC
abundance: -; j_gene: TRBJ2-5; v_gene: TRBV11-2; d_gene: TRBD1; CDR3aa: CASSLGATGEETQYF; CDR3nt: TGTGCCAGCAGCTTAGGGGCGACAGGGGAAGAGACCCAGTACTTC
abundance: -; j_gene: TRBJ1-1; v_gene: TRBV6-5; d_gene: -; CDR3aa: CASSYRGVEMWTEAFF; CDR3nt: TGTGCCAGCAGTTACCGCGGGGTGGAAATGTGGACTGAAGCTTTCTTT
abundance: many; j_gene: TRBJ2-7; v_gene: TRBV18; d_gene: TRBD1; CDR3aa: CASSSDRGLTSHFF; CDR3nt: TGTGCCAGCTCCTCGGACAGGGGGCTGACGAGCCACTTCTTC
abundance: many; j_gene: TRBJ1-1; v_gene: TRBV6-5; d_gene: TRBD1; CDR3aa: CASSYDRGVTEAFF; CDR3nt: TGTGCCAGCAGTTACGACAGGGGGGTTACTGAAGCTTTCTTT
abundance: -; j_gene: TRBJ1-2; v_gene: TRBV6-2/TRBV6-3; d_gene: -; CDR3aa: CASRKTGLYGYTF; CDR3nt: TGTGCCAGCAGAAAGACAGGCCTCTATGGCTACACCTTC
abundance: many; j_gene: TRBJ1-1; v_gene: TRBV12-3/TRBV12-4; d_gene: TRBD1; CDR3aa: CASSGQENTEAFF; CDR3nt: TGTGCCAGCTCGGGACAGGAGAACACTGAAGCTTTCTTT
abundance: many; j_gene: TRBJ2-5; v_gene: TRBV6-1; d_gene: TRBD2; CDR3aa: CASSEASGGQETQYF; CDR3nt: TGTGCCAGCAGTGAAGCCAGCGGGGGCCAAGAGACCCAGTACTTC
abundance: many; j_gene: TRBJ2-7; v_gene: TRBV28; d_gene: -; CDR3aa: CATTRDPLGEQYF; CDR3nt: TGTGCCACCACAAGAGATCCCTTAGGGGAGCAGTACTTC
abundance: many; j_gene: TRBJ2-3; v_gene: TRBV10-3; d_gene: -; CDR3aa: CASIAESTDTQYF; CDR3nt: TGTGCCAGCATAGCGGAAAGCACAGATACGCAGTATTTT
abundance: once; j_gene: TRBJ2-7; v_gene: TRBV15; d_gene: -; CDR3aa: CATSPGANSYYEQYF; CDR3nt: TGTGCCACCAGCCCAGGGGCCAATTCTTACTACGAGCAGTACTTC
abundance: many; j_gene: TRBJ1-6; v_gene: TRBV10-2; d_gene: -; CDR3aa: CASRWDTSPLHF; CDR3nt: TGCGCCAGCCGTTGGGACACCTCACCCCTCCACTTT
abundance: many; j_gene: TRBJ1-1; v_gene: TRBV27; d_gene: TRBD1; CDR3aa: CASSFTDRAWSTEAFF; CDR3nt: TGTGCCAGCAGTTTCACGGACAGGGCTTGGAGCACTGAAGCTTTCTTT
abundance: many; j_gene: TRBJ1-1; v_gene: TRBV7-9; d_gene: TRBD1; CDR3aa: CASDLNRGTEAFF; CDR3nt: TGTGCCAGCGATCTCAACAGGGGGACTGAAGCTTTCTTT